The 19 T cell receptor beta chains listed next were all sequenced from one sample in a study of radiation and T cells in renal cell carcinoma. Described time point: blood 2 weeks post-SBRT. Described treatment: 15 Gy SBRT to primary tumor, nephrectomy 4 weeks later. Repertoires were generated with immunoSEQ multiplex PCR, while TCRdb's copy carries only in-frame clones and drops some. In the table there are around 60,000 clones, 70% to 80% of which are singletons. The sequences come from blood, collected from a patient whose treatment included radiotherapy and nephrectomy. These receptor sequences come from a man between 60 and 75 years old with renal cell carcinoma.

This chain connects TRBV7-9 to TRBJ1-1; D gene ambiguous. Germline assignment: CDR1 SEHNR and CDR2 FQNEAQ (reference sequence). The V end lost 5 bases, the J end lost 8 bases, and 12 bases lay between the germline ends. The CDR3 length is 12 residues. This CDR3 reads CASSRGLGEAFF. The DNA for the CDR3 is TGTGCCAGCAGCCGAGGCCTAGGGGAAGCTTTCTTT.

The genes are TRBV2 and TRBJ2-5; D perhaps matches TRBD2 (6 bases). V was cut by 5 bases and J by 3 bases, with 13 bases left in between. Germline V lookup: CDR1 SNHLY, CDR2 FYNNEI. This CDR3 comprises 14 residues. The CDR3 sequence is CASSQTSFEETQYF. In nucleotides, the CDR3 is TGTGCCAGCAGTCAGACTAGTTTTGAAGAGACCCAGTACTTC.

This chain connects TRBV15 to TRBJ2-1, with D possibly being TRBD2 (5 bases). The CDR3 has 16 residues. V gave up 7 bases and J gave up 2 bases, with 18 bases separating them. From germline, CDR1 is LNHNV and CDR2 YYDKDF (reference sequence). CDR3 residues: CATNLEGPGAYNEQFF. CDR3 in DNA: TGTGCCACCAACCTTGAGGGTCCAGGAGCCTACAATGAGCAGTTCTTC.

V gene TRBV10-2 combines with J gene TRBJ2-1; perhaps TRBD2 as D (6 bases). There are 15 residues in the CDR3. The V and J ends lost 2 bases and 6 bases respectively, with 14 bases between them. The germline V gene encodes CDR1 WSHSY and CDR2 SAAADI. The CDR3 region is CASSELREWGNEQFF. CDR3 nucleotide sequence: TGCGCCAGCAGTGAGCTCCGGGAGTGGGGCAATGAGCAGTTCTTC.

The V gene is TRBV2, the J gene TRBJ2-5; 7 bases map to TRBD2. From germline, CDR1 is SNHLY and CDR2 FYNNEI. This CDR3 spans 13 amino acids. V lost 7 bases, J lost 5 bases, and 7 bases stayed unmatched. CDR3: CASIRMGGETQYF. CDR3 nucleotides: TGTGCCAGCATACGGATGGGAGGGGAGACCCAGTACTTC.

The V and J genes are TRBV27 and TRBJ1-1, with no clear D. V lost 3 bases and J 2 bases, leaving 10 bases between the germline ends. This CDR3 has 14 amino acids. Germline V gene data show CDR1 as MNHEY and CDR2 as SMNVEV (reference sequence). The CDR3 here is CASSLRWGNTEAFF. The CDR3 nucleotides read TGTGCCAGCAGTTTGCGTTGGGGTAACACTGAAGCTTTCTTT.

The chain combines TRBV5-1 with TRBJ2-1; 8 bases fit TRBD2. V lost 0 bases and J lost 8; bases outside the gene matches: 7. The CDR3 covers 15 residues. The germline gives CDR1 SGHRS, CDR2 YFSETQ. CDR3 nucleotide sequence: TGCGCCAGCAGCTTGGTCCAGCGGGAGCTACATGAGCAGTTCTTC. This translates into CASSLVQRELHEQFF. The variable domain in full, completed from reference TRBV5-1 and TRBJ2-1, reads KAGVTQTPRYLIKTRGQQVTLSCSPISGHRSVSWYQQTPGQGLQFLFEYFSETQRNKGNFPGRFSGRQFSNSRSEMNVSTLELGDSALYLCASSLVQRELHEQFFGPGTRLTVL.

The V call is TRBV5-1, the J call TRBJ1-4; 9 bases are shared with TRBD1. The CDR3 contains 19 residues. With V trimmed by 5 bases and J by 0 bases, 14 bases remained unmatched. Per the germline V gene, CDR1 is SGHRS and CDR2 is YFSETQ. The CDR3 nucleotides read TGCGCCAGCAGTCGGATACCGGGACAGGGATTTGCAACTAATGAAAAACTGTTTTTT. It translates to CASSRIPGQGFATNEKLFF.

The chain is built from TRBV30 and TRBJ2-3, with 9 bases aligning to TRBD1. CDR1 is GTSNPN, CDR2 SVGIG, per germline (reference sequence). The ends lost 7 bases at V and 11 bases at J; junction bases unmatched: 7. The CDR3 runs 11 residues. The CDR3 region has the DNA TGTGCCTCCGCGACAGGGGGTAAGCAGTATTTT. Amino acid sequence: CASATGGKQYF.

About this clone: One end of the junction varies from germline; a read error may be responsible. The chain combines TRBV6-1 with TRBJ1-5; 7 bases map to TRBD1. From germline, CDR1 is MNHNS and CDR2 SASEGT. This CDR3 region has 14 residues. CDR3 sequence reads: CASREGTGNQPQHF. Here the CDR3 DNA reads TGTGCCAGCAGAGAAGGGACAGGCAATCAGCCCCAGCATTTT.

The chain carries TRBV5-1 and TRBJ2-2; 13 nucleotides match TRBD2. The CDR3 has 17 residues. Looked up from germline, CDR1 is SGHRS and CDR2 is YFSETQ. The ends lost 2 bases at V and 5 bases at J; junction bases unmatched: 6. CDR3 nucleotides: TGCGCCAGCAGCTTTAGGACTAGCGGGAGTGGTACCGGGGAGCTGTTTTTT. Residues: CASSFRTSGSGTGELFF.

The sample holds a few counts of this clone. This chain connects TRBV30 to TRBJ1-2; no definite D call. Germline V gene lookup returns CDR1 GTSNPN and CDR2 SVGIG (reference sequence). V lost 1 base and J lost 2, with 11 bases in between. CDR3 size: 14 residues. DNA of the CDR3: TGTGCCTGGAGTGGGACCCGGGAGAACTATGGCTACACCTTC. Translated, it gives CAWSGTRENYGYTF.

CDR3 in DNA: TGTGCCAGCAGCCCTCCCCGGACGGCGATGGAGACCCAGTACTTC. Protein sequence: CASSPPRTAMETQYF. This sequence joins TRBV7-9 and TRBJ2-5; D call uncertain. Looked up from germline, CDR1 is SEHNR and CDR2 is FQNEAQ (reference sequence). This CDR3 is built from 15 residues. Trimming shortened V by 5 bases and J by 5 bases, and 18 bases separated the two germline ends.

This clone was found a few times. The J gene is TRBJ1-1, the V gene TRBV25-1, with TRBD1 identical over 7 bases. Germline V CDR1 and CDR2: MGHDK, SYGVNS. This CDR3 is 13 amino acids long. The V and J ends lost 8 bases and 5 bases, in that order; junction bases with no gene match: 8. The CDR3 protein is CASGPQGGTEAFF. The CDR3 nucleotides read TGTGCCAGCGGCCCCCAGGGGGGGACTGAAGCTTTCTTT.

This CDR3 is CATSRDPEGFYYEQYF. The CDR3 DNA is TGTGCCACCAGCAGAGATCCGGAGGGGTTCTATTACGAGCAGTACTTC. The V gene is TRBV15, the J gene TRBJ2-7, with D possibly TRBD2 on 6 matching bases. CDR1 LNHNV and CDR2 YYDKDF come from the germline V gene (reference sequence). Trimming cost V 0 bases and J 4 bases, with 16 bases left between them. The CDR3 contains 16 residues.

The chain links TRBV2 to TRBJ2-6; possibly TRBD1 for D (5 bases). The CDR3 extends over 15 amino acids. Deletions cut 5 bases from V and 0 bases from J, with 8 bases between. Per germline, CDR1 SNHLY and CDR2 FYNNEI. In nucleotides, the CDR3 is TGTGCCAGCAGTCGTCAGGGCTCTGGGGCCAACGTCCTGACTTTC. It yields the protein CASSRQGSGANVLTF.

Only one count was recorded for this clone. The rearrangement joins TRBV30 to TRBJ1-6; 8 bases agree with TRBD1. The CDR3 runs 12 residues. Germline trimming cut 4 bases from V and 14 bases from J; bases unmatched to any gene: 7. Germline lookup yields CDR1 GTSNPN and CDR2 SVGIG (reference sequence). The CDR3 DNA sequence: TGTGCCTGGACAGGGGGCCAGGGGTCCCTCCACTTT. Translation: CAWTGGQGSLHF.

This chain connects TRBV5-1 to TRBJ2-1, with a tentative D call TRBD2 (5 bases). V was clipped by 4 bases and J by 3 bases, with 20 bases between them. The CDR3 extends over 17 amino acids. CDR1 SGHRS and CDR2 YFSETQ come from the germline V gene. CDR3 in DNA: TGCGCCAGCAGCCCCCTCTGGAGTAGCGAGTACTACAATGAGCAGTTCTTC. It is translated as CASSPLWSSEYYNEQFF.

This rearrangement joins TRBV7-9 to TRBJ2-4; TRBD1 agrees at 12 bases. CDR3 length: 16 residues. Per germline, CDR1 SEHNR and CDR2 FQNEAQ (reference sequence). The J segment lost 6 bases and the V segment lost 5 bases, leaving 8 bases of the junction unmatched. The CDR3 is CASSIGTGGGGNIQYF. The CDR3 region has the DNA TGTGCCAGCAGCATTGGGACAGGGGGCGGGGGAAACATTCAGTACTTC. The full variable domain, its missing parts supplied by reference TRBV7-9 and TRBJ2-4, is DTGVSQNPRHKITKRGQNVTFRCDPISEHNRLYWYRQTLGQGPEFLTYFQNEAQLEKSRLLSDRFSAERPKGSFSTLEIQRTEQGDSAMYLCASSIGTGGGGNIQYFGAGTRLSVL.